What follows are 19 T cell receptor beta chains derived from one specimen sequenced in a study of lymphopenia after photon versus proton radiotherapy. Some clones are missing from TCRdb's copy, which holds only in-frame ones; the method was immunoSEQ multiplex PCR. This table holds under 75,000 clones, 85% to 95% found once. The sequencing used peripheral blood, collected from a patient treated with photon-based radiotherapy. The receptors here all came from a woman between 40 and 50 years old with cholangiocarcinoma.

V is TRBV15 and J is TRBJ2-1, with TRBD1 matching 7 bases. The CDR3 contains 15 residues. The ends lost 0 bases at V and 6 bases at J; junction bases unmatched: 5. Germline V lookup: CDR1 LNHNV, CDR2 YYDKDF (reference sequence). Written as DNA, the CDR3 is TGTGCCACCAGCAGAGATCGCAGGGGGTTCAATGAGCAGTTCTTC. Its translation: CATSRDRRGFNEQFF.

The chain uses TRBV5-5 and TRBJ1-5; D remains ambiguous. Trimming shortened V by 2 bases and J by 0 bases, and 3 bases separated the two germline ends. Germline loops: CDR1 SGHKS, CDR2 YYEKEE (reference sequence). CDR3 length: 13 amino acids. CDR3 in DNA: TGTGCCAGCAGCTTTTTTAGCAATCAGCCCCAGCATTTT. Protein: CASSFFSNQPQHF.

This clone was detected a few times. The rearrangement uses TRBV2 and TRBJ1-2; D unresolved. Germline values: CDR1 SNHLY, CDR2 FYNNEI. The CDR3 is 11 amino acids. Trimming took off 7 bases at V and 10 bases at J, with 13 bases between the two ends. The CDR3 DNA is TGTGCCAGCACGGAGCTTACCCCCTACACCTTC. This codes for CASTELTPYTF.

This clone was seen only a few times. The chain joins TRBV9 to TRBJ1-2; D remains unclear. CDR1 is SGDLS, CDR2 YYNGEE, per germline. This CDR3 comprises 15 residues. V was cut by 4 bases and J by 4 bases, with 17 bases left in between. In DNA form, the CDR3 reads TGTGCCAGCAGCCTTAGTGATTGGCCGGTCTATGGCTACACCTTC. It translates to CASSLSDWPVYGYTF.

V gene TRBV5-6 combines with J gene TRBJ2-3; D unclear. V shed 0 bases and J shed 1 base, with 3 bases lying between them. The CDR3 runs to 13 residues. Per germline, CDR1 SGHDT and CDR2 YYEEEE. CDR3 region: CASSLDGTDTQYF. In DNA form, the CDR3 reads TGTGCCAGCAGCTTGGACGGCACAGATACGCAGTATTTT.

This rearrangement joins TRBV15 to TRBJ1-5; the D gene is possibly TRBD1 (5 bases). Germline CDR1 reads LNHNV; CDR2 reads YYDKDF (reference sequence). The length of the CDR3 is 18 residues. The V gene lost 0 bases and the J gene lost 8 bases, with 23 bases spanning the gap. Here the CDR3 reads CATSRDWQGNGREEPQHF. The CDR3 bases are TGTGCCACCAGCAGAGACTGGCAGGGTAACGGGCGAGAGGAGCCCCAGCATTTT.

In nucleotides, the CDR3 is TGTGCCAGCAGTCATGGGACGGATAATTCACCCCTCCACTTT. Protein: CASSHGTDNSPLHF. The genes are TRBV27 and TRBJ1-6; tentatively, D is TRBD1 (5 bases). Germline V gene sequence: CDR1 MNHEY, CDR2 SMNVEV (reference sequence). This CDR3 is built from 14 residues. Trimming removed 5 bases from V and 5 bases from J, with 10 bases in between.

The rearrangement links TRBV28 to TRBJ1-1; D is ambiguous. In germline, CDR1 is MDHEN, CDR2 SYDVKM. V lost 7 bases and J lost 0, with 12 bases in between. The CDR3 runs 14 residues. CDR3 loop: CASNVVRVNTEAFF. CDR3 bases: TGTGCCAGCAATGTAGTCCGGGTGAACACTGAAGCTTTCTTT. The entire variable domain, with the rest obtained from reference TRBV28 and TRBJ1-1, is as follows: DVKVTQSSRYLVKRTGEKVFLECVQDMDHENMFWYRQDPGLGLRLIYFSYDVKMKEKGDIPEGYSVSREKKERFSLILESASTNQTSMYLCASNVVRVNTEAFFGQGTRLTVV.

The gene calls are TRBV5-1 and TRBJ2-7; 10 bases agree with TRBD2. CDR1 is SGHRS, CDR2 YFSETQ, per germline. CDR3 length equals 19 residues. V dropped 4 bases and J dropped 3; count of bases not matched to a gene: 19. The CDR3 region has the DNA TGCGCCAGCAGCCTATCGACAGGACATGGAGCGGGAGGGGGCTACGAGCAGTACTTC. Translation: CASSLSTGHGAGGGYEQYF.

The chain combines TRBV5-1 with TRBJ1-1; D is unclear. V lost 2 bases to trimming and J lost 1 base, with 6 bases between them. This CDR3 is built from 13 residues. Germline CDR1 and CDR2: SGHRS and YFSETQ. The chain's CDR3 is CASSLSQNTEAFF. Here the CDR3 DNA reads TGCGCCAGCAGCTTATCCCAGAACACTGAAGCTTTCTTT.

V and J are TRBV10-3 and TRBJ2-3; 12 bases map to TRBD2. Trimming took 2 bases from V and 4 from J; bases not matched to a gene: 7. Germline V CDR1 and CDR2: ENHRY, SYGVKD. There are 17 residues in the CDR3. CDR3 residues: CAISEKTSGGTSDTQYF. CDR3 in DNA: TGTGCCATCAGTGAGAAAACTAGCGGGGGGACCTCAGATACGCAGTATTTT.

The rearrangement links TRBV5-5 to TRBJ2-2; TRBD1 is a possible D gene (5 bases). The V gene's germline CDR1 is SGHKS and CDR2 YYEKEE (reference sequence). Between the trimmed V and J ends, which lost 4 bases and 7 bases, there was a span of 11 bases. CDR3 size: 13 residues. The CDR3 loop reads CASSDEGDGELFF. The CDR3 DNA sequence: TGTGCCAGCAGCGACGAAGGGGACGGGGAGCTGTTTTTT.

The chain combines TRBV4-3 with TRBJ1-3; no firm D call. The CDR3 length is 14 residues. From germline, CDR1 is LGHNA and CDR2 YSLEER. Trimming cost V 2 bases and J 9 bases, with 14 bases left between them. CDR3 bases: TGCGCCAGCAGCCAATTGGAGGGTGGTGGCACCATATATTTT. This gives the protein CASSQLEGGGTIYF.

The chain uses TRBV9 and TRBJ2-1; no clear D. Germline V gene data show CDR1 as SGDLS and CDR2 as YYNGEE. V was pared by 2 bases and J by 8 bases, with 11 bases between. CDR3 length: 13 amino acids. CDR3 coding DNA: TGTGCCAGCAGCGTGCCAGGTATCTATGAGCAGTTCTTC. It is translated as CASSVPGIYEQFF.

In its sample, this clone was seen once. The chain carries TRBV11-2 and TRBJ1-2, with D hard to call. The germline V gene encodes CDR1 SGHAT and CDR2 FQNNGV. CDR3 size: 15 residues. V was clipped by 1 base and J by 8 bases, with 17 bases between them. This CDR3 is CASSLGVVAERGYTF. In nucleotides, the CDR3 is TGTGCCAGCAGCTTAGGCGTAGTAGCGGAACGGGGCTACACCTTC.

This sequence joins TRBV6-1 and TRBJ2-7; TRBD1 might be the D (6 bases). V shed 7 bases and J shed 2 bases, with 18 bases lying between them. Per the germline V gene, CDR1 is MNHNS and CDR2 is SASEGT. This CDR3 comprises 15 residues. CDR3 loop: CASTSDGRTAYEQYF. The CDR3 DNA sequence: TGTGCCAGCACCAGCGACGGACGGACAGCCTACGAGCAGTACTTC.

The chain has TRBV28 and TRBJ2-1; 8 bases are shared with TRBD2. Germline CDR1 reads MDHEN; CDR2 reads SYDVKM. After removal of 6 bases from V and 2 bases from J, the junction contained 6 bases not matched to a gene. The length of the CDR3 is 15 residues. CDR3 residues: CASSPSGSPYNEQFF. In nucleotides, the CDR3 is TGTGCCAGCAGCCCCAGCGGGAGCCCCTACAATGAGCAGTTCTTC.

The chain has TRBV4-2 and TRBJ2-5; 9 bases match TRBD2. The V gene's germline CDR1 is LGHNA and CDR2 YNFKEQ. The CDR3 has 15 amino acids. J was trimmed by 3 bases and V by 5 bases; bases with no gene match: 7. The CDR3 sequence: CASSEGLAGKETQYF. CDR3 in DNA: TGTGCCAGCAGCGAAGGTCTAGCGGGAAAAGAGACCCAGTACTTC.

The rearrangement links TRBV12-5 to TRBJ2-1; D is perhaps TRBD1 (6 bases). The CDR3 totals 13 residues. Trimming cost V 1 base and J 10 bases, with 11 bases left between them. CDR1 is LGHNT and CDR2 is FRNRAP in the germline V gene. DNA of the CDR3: TGTGCTAGTGGTTTGGCTGAGGGGGTGGAGCAGTTCTTC. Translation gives CASGLAEGVEQFF. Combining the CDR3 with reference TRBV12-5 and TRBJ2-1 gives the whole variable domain DARVTQTPRHKVTEMGQEVTMRCQPILGHNTVFWYRQTMMQGLELLAYFRNRAPLDDSGMPKDRFSAEMPDATLATLKIQPSEPRDSAVYFCASGLAEGVEQFFGPGTRLTVL.